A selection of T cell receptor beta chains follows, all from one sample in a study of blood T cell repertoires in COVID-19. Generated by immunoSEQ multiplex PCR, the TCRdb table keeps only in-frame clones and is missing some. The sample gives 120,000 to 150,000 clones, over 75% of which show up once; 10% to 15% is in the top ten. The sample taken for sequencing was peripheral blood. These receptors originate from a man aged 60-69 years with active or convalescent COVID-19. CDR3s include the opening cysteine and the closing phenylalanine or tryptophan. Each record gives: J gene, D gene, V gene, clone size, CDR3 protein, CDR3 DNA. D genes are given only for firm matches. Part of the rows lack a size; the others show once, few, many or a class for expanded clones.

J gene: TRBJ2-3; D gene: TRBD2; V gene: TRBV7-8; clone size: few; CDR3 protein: CASSHRLAGVTDTQYF; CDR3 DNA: TGTGCCAGCAGCCACAGACTAGCGGGAGTCACAGATACGCAGTATTTT
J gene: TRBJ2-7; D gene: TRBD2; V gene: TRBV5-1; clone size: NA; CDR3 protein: CASSFTSGTYEQYF; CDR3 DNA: TGCGCCAGCAGCTTCACTAGCGGGACCTACGAGCAGTACTTC
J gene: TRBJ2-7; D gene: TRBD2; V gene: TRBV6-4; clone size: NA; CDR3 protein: CASSDSRRWTSGRGEQYF; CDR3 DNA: TGTGCCAGCAGTGACAGTCGAAGGTGGACTAGCGGGAGGGGCGAGCAGTACTTC
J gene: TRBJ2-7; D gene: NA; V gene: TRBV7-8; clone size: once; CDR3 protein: CASSLESSYEQYF; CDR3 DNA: TGTGCCAGCAGCTTGGAGAGCTCCTACGAGCAGTACTTC
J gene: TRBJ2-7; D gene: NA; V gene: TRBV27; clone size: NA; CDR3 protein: CASGTQGFYEQYF; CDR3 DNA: TGTGCCAGCGGGACCCAGGGGTTTTACGAGCAGTACTTC
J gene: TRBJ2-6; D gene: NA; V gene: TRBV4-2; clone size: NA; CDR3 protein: CASSQRVSNPGANVLTF; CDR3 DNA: TGTGCCAGCAGCCAAAGAGTTTCGAACCCTGGGGCCAACGTCCTGACTTTC
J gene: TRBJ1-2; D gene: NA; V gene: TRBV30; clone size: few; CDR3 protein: CAWSLQGVYGYTF; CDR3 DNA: TGTGCCTGGAGCCTACAGGGAGTCTATGGCTACACCTTC
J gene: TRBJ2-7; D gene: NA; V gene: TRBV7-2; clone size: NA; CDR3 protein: CASSRGAGRERYEQYF; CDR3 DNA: TGTGCCAGCAGCCGGGGGGCGGGGCGGGAACGGTACGAGCAGTACTTC
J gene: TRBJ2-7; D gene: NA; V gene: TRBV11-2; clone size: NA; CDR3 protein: CASSEPSYEQYF; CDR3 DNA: TGTGCCAGCAGCGAACCTAGCTACGAGCAGTACTTC
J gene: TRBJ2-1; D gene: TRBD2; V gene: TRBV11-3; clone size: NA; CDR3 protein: CASSPRTSGRAFDEQFF; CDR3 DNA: TGTGCCAGCAGCCCCCGGACTAGCGGGAGGGCGTTTGATGAGCAGTTCTTC
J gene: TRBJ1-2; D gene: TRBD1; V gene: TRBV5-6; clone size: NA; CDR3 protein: CASSLPVPGQGIGDYGYTF; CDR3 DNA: TGTGCCAGCAGCTTGCCCGTCCCGGGACAGGGTATAGGGGACTATGGCTACACCTTC
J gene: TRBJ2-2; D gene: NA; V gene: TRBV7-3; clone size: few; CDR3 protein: CASSPPGSGGKGGELFF; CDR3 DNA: TGTGCCAGCAGCCCCCCCGGGTCAGGGGGGAAAGGCGGGGAGCTGTTTTTT
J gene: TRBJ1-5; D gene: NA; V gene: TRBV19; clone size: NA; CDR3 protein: CASSIDNNQPQHF; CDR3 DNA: TGTGCCAGTAGTATTGACAACAATCAGCCCCAGCATTTT
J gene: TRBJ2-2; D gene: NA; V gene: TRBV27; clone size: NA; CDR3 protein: CASSKQITGELFF; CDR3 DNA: TGTGCCAGCAGTAAACAGATCACCGGGGAGCTGTTTTTT
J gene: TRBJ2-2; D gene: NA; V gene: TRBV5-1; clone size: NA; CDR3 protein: CASRGVYAGELFF; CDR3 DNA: TGCGCCAGCCGAGGAGTGTACGCCGGGGAGCTGTTTTTT
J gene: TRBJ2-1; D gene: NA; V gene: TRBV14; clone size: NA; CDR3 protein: CASSRNRVAYNEQFF; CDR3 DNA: TGTGCCAGCAGCCGTAACCGAGTTGCCTACAATGAGCAGTTCTTC
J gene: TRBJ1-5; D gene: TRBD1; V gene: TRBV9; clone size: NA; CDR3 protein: CASSVDQGAGQPQHF; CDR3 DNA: TGTGCCAGCAGCGTAGACCAGGGGGCTGGTCAGCCCCAGCATTTT
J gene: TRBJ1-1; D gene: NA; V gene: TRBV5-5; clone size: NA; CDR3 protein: CASSWEGSTEAFF; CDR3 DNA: TGTGCCAGCAGCTGGGAGGGGAGCACTGAAGCTTTCTTT
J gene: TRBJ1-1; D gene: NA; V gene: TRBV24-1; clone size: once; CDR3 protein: CATSEGTRGVTFF; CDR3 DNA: TGTGCCACCAGTGAAGGGACCCGGGGGGTAACTTTCTTT
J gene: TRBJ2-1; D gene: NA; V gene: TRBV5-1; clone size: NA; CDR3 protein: CASSLAFGNEQFF; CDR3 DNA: TGCGCCAGCAGCTTGGCCTTCGGCAATGAGCAGTTCTTC
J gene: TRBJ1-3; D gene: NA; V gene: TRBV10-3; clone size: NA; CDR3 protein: CAISDFGRGQISGNTIYF; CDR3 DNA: TGTGCCATCAGTGATTTTGGCAGGGGCCAAATCTCTGGAAACACCATATATTTT
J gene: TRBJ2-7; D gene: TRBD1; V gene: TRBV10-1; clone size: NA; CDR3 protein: CASRGTGRHEQYF; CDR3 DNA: TGCGCCAGCAGAGGGACAGGGAGACACGAGCAGTACTTC